Listed below are T cell receptor beta chains from one sample, sequenced in a study of CD8 T cells in ankylosing spondylitis. TCRdb reprocessed the 5' RACE reads via MiXCR and lists one record per CDR3 protein. The sample lists 150,000 to 200,000 distinct CDR3 sequences; around 20% were seen once. The sample taken for sequencing was blood, either unsorted or a sorted T cell fraction (not recorded which). These receptors were collected from a male donor with ankylosing spondylitis or in good health (not recorded which). Both conserved end residues are part of each CDR3. A D gene is named only where the DNA matches it firmly. Rows may omit the clone size; those that give it use once, few, many or a size class.

j_call,v_call,clone_size,d_call,cdr3_nt,cdr3_aa
TRBJ1-4,TRBV11-1,.,.,TGTGCCAGCAGTAGCGGACCAACTAATGAAAAACTGTTTTTT,CASSSGPTNEKLFF
TRBJ2-5,TRBV20-1,.,TRBD2,TGCAGTGCTCAAACTAGCGGGAGAGAGACCCAGTACTTC,CSAQTSGRETQYF
TRBJ2-6,TRBV29-1,.,.,TGCAGCGTGACAGGCTCTGGGGCCAACGTCCTGACTTTC,CSVTGSGANVLTF
TRBJ1-1,TRBV5-1,many,.,TGCGCCAGCAGGGGGCTTGAGACTGAAGCTTTCTTT,CASRGLETEAFF
TRBJ2-2,TRBV12-3/TRBV12-4,.,TRBD2,TGTGCCAGCAGTTTCTGGGGACTAGCGGGAAACTTAAACACCGGGGAGCTGTTTTTT,CASSFWGLAGNLNTGELFF
TRBJ1-5,TRBV28,many,TRBD1,TGTGCCAGCAGTTTATTAAGGTTCCAAAAGGGACAGCTAGATCAGCCCCAGCATTTT,CASSLLRFQKGQLDQPQHF
TRBJ2-7,TRBV5-1,many,.,TGCGCCAGCAGCTTGGTAGAGTCATCTTACGAGCAGTACTTC,CASSLVESSYEQYF
TRBJ2-1,TRBV6-5,many,.,TGTGCCAGCAGTTACTCGTTGCGGGGCTCCTACAATGAGCAGTTCTTC,CASSYSLRGSYNEQFF
TRBJ1-1,TRBV20-1,many,.,TGCAGTGCTAGAGATATACAGAGCACTGAAGCTTTCTTT,CSARDIQSTEAFF
TRBJ2-1,TRBV20-1,.,.,TGCAGTGCTAGTTTTGGACCCGTCTACAATGAGCAGTTCTTC,CSASFGPVYNEQFF
TRBJ2-1,TRBV14,once,TRBD1,TGTGCCAGCGGCCAAGCCGGGACAGGGCCCTACAATGAGCAGTTCTTC,CASGQAGTGPYNEQFF
TRBJ2-2,TRBV9,many,TRBD1,TGTGCCAGCAGCGTTGGGACAGGGGGCTGGAACACCGGGGAGCTGTTTTTT,CASSVGTGGWNTGELFF
TRBJ2-3,TRBV12-3/TRBV12-4,many,.,TGTGCCAGCAGGCTTACAGATACGCAGTATTTT,CASRLTDTQYF
TRBJ2-5,TRBV12-3/TRBV12-4,few,.,TGTGCCAGCAGTTTCACAGGTGATCAAGAGACCCAGTACTTC,CASSFTGDQETQYF
TRBJ2-1,TRBV20-1,many,.,TGCAGTGCTAGAGATCTGGGGGACCCCTCCTACAATGAGCAGTTCTTC,CSARDLGDPSYNEQFF
TRBJ1-1,TRBV11-2,many,.,TGTGCCAGCAGCCGCCCATTGCGGGCGAACACTGAAGCTTTCTTT,CASSRPLRANTEAFF
TRBJ2-7,TRBV19,.,.,TGTGCCAGTAGTATGGCAGGGGATTCCTACGAGCAGTACTTC,CASSMAGDSYEQYF
TRBJ2-1,TRBV5-1,many,TRBD2,TGCGCCAGCAGCGTTAGCGGGAGCTCCTACAATGAGCAGTTCTTC,CASSVSGSSYNEQFF
TRBJ2-7,TRBV7-9,few,TRBD1,TGTGCCAGCAGCTTAGTGGGACAGGGATACGAGCAGTACTTC,CASSLVGQGYEQYF
TRBJ2-5,TRBV12-3/TRBV12-4,many,TRBD1,TGTGCCAGCAGGCGGACAGGGGAAGAGACCCAGTACTTC,CASRRTGEETQYF
TRBJ2-5,TRBV28,.,.,TGTGCCAGCAGTTCCAGGGGTAAGACCCAGTACTTC,CASSSRGKTQYF
TRBJ1-2,TRBV29-1,few,TRBD1,TGCAGCGTTGGCCAGGGGGCAGACTATGGCTACACCTTC,CSVGQGADYGYTF
TRBJ2-2,TRBV10-3,many,.,TGTGCCACTATGACTGGAACCGGGGAGCTGTTTTTT,CATMTGTGELFF
TRBJ2-1,TRBV29-1,many,.,TGCAGCGTTTACTCCTACAATGAGCAGTTCTTC,CSVYSYNEQFF
TRBJ2-7,TRBV20-1,few,TRBD2,TGCAGTGCTAGTAGCGGGAGAAGTAGTTACGAGCAGTACTTC,CSASSGRSSYEQYF
TRBJ1-5,TRBV20-1,.,.,TGCAGTTCGCACCGGGACACATATAGCAATCAGCCCCAGCATTTT,CSSHRDTYSNQPQHF
TRBJ1-1,TRBV5-1,.,TRBD1,TGCGCCAGCAGCATCGGACAGGGGGTCGGGACGATGGACACTGAAGCTTTCTTT,CASSIGQGVGTMDTEAFF
TRBJ1-4,TRBV27,few,.,TGTGCCAGCAGTTTAAACGGATATGCAACTAATGAAAAACTGTTTTTT,CASSLNGYATNEKLFF
TRBJ1-2,TRBV29-1,many,.,TGCAGCGTTGAAGTGTATCGGGAAAACTATGGCTACACCTTC,CSVEVYRENYGYTF
TRBJ2-1,TRBV7-2,few,.,TGTGCCAGCAGCTTAGCAGGACAGTACAATGAGCAGTTCTTC,CASSLAGQYNEQFF
TRBJ2-3,TRBV12-3/TRBV12-4,.,TRBD2,TGTGCCAGCAAACCCCAGGGACTAGCGGGGACCACAGATACGCAGTATTTT,CASKPQGLAGTTDTQYF
TRBJ2-5,TRBV20-1,many,TRBD2,TGCAGTGCTAGACCATGGGAGGGGATCCAAGAGACCCAGTACTTC,CSARPWEGIQETQYF
TRBJ1-1,TRBV28,few,TRBD1,TGTGCCAGCAGTTTGTTGTTGGACAGGTCCGAAGAAGCTTTCTTT,CASSLLLDRSEEAFF
TRBJ2-7,TRBV20-1,many,.,TGCAGTGCTAGTGACCAGGCCTACGAGCAGTACTTC,CSASDQAYEQYF
TRBJ2-1,TRBV6-1,.,TRBD2,TGTGCCAGCAGTGAGTCTAGCGGGAGAAGTAATGAGCAGTTCTTC,CASSESSGRSNEQFF
TRBJ2-3,TRBV2,many,TRBD1,TGTGCCAGCGGGCAGGGGGGCACAGATACGCAGTATTTT,CASGQGGTDTQYF
TRBJ1-6,TRBV28,many,.,TGTGCCAGCAGTTTAAGGGTGGATTCACCCCTCCACTTT,CASSLRVDSPLHF
TRBJ2-7,TRBV11-1,many,.,TGTGCCAGCAGCTTAGCCCGGGTCAGCTACGAGCAGTACTTC,CASSLARVSYEQYF
TRBJ1-1,TRBV7-2,many,TRBD1,TGTGCCAGCAGCTTCATGACAGGGATTAATGAAGCTTTCTTT,CASSFMTGINEAFF
TRBJ2-4,TRBV29-1,many,TRBD2,TGCAGCACTAGTGAGACTAGCGAAAACATTCAGTACTTC,CSTSETSENIQYF
TRBJ2-1,TRBV5-1,many,.,TGCGCCAGCAGCTTGGACAACAACAATGAGCAGTTCTTC,CASSLDNNNEQFF
TRBJ2-2,TRBV5-1,.,TRBD2,TGCGCCAGCAGCGCCTCCGGGACTAGCGCCACCGGGGAGCTGTTTTTT,CASSASGTSATGELFF
TRBJ2-7,TRBV30,.,.,TGTGCCTGGAGTGTTGGGGGAATTGGCGAGCAGTACTTC,CAWSVGGIGEQYF
TRBJ1-1,TRBV20-1,many,.,TGCAGTGCTCCATTTCTGGGGGGCACTGAAGCTTTCTTT,CSAPFLGGTEAFF
TRBJ2-2,TRBV7-2,few,.,TGTGCCAGCAGCTCATCAGGGGTTGGGGAGCTGTTTTTT,CASSSSGVGELFF
TRBJ2-2,TRBV5-3,many,TRBD2,TGTGCCACTAACGAATGGCTAGCGGGACCGAACACCGGGGAGCTGTTTTTT,CATNEWLAGPNTGELFF
TRBJ2-7,TRBV10-3,many,.,TGTGCCATCAGTGAGTCCGGGCCCTTCTACGAGCAGTACTTC,CAISESGPFYEQYF
TRBJ1-4,TRBV6-5,many,.,TGTGCCAGCAGTTACTTGGGGCAGCGGATGGAAAAACTGTTTTTT,CASSYLGQRMEKLFF
TRBJ2-2,TRBV12-3/TRBV12-4,few,.,TGTGCCAGCAGGTTGGGGACCCGTCCCGGGGAGCTGTTTTTT,CASRLGTRPGELFF
TRBJ1-2,TRBV20-1,many,.,TGCAGTGCTACAAGGGGGGACTTAAACTATGGCTACACCTTC,CSATRGDLNYGYTF
TRBJ2-2,TRBV5-1,many,.,TGCGCCAGCAGCGCCCAAGGAGGCACCGGGGAGCTTTTTTTT,CASSAQGGTGELFF